A single sample gave rise to the 28 T cell receptor beta chains below, sequenced in a study of blood T cell repertoires in COVID-19. The table came from immunoSEQ multiplex PCR; TCRdb's copy has only in-frame clones and leaves some out. The repertoire consists of 350,000 to 550,000 clones, with approximately 90% occurring once and the leading ten covering nearly 2%. The sample taken for sequencing was PBMCs or T cells enriched from blood (not recorded which). The receptors stem from a woman between 18 and 29 years old with acute COVID-19.

The chain employs TRBV12-2 and TRBJ2-7; TRBD2 is the table's D call and was not checked against the DNA. TRBV12-2 is a documented pseudogene. This CDR3 is 16 amino acids long. This chain's CDR3 is CASLHVTSGGSYEQYF. DNA of the CDR3: TGTGCAAGTCTCCATGTAACTAGCGGGGGATCCTACGAGCAGTACTTC.

This clone was detected once. The V gene is TRBV19, the J gene TRBJ2-3; a possible D gene is TRBD1 (6 bases). V was pared by 5 bases and J by 6 bases, with 18 bases between. The CDR3 sequence is 15 residues long. The germline gives CDR1 LNHDA, CDR2 SQIVND (reference sequence). The chain's CDR3 is CASSPIQGPGDTQYF. CDR3 in DNA: TGTGCCAGTAGTCCTATCCAGGGGCCAGGGGATACGCAGTATTTT.

V and J are TRBV5-4 and TRBJ2-6; the D is unclear. The germline V gene has CDR1 SGHNT and CDR2 YYREEE (reference sequence). The CDR3 totals 14 residues. The V gene lost 2 bases and the J gene lost 1 base, with 4 bases spanning the gap. The CDR3 here is CASSFHSGANVLTF. In DNA, the CDR3 is TGTGCCAGCAGCTTCCATTCTGGGGCCAACGTCCTGACTTTC. Full variable domain (rest looked up from reference TRBV5-4 and TRBJ2-6): ETGVTQSPTHLIKTRGQQVTLRCSSQSGHNTVSWYQQALGQGPQFIFQYYREEENGRGNFPPRFSGLQFPNYSSELNVNALELDDSALYLCASSFHSGANVLTFGAGSRLTVL.

The chain combines TRBV9 with TRBJ1-6; the D gene is possibly TRBD1 (6 bases). CDR3 size: 15 residues. Trimming took 1 base from V and 7 from J, leaving 12 bases between them. The germline CDR1 and CDR2 sequences are SGDLS and YYNGEE. This CDR3 reads CASSVSQGRNSPLHF. The CDR3 region has the DNA TGTGCCAGCAGCGTATCTCAGGGGCGGAATTCACCCCTCCACTTT.

The chain joins TRBV5-6 to TRBJ1-1, with a weak D call TRBD1 (6 bases). Trimming removed 4 bases at V and 3 bases at J, with 10 bases between. CDR3 length: 13 residues. Germline assignment: CDR1 SGHDT and CDR2 YYEEEE. The CDR3 loop reads CASSITGYTEAFF. CDR3 DNA sequence: TGTGCCAGCAGCATCACAGGGTACACTGAAGCTTTCTTT.

The chain carries TRBV2 and TRBJ1-6; TRBD1 might be the D (5 bases). Trimming shortened V by 7 bases and J by 1 base, and 11 bases separated the two germline ends. The CDR3 has 15 amino acids. Germline CDR1 is SNHLY and CDR2 is FYNNEI. CDR3 in amino acids: CASMKGNSYNSPLHF. In nucleotides, the CDR3 is TGTGCCAGCATGAAGGGGAATTCCTATAATTCACCCCTCCACTTT.

Written as DNA, the CDR3 is TGTGCCAGCAGTCCCGGGACAGGGGAGGCAGATACGCAGTATTTT. This sequence encodes CASSPGTGEADTQYF. The V and J genes are TRBV6-2 or TRBV6-3 and TRBJ2-3, with 10 bases identical to TRBD1. Germline trimming cut 5 bases from V and 4 bases from J; bases unmatched to any gene: 6. The germline gives CDR1 MNHEY, CDR2 SVGEGT. The CDR3 is 15 residues long.

The chain employs TRBV12-3 or TRBV12-4 and TRBJ1-1, with unresolved D. The ends were cut back, 3 bases at V and 4 bases at J, with 6 bases in the middle. There are 12 residues in the CDR3. In DNA form, the CDR3 reads TGTGCCAGCAGTTTTAGTAGCACTGAAGCTTTCTTT. It translates to CASSFSSTEAFF.

This clone was detected only a few times. The chain recombines TRBV29-1 with TRBJ1-4; the match to TRBD1 covers 9 bases. The CDR3 is 13 residues long. The V gene end was trimmed by 6 bases and the J gene end by 8 bases; junction bases not matched to a gene: 7. CDR1 SQVTM and CDR2 ANQGSEA come from the germline V gene. The CDR3 DNA reads TGCAGCGTCTCGACAGGGGGGGGCGAAAAACTGTTTTTT. Protein sequence: CSVSTGGGEKLFF.

This rearrangement joins TRBV12-3 or TRBV12-4 to TRBJ2-2, with D hard to call. V was trimmed by 8 bases and J by 1 base, leaving 8 bases between them. The CDR3 covers 13 residues. The CDR3 DNA is TGTGCCAGCGTAGATAAGAACACCGGGGAGCTGTTTTTT. Amino acid sequence: CASVDKNTGELFF.

The chain joins TRBV24-1 to TRBJ2-7; 11 bases map to TRBD1. The CDR3 runs 15 residues. Germline V gene data show CDR1 as KGHDR and CDR2 as SFDVKD. Germline trimming cut 4 bases from V and 3 bases from J; bases unmatched to any gene: 4. The CDR3 loop reads CATSDGQGASYEQYF. CDR3 nucleotides: TGTGCCACCAGTGACGGACAGGGGGCCAGCTACGAGCAGTACTTC.

V and J are TRBV28 and TRBJ2-7, with a possible D match to TRBD1 (6 bases). The germline gives CDR1 MDHEN, CDR2 SYDVKM. Trimming left V 7 bases short and J 1 base short, with 17 bases between. The CDR3 spans 15 residues. The CDR3 reads CASNKGQIKSYEQYF. As DNA, the CDR3 is TGTGCCAGCAACAAGGGACAAATTAAGTCCTACGAGCAGTACTTC.

The J gene is TRBJ2-4, the V gene TRBV3-1 (or the pseudogene TRBV3-2); D possibly corresponds to TRBD1 (6 bases). The CDR3 contains 15 residues. Germline lookup yields CDR1 LGHDT and CDR2 YNNKEL (reference sequence). Trimming left V 0 bases short and J 9 bases short, with 15 bases between. The CDR3 DNA is TGTGCCAGCAGCCAAGATCCGACAGGAGCGGTCATTCAGTACTTC. Protein sequence: CASSQDPTGAVIQYF.

The chain uses TRBV24-1 and TRBJ2-7; 8 bases align to TRBD1. After removal of 3 bases from V and 7 bases from J, the junction contained 4 bases not matched to a gene. The CDR3 runs 13 residues. In germline, CDR1 is KGHDR, CDR2 SFDVKD. The CDR3, as DNA: TGTGCCACCAGTGATATCACAGGGGGTGAGCAGTACTTC. Protein sequence: CATSDITGGEQYF.

This chain connects TRBV6-5 to TRBJ2-3, with D possibly TRBD2 on 5 matching bases. The CDR3 is 16 amino acids. Germline V gene data show CDR1 as MNHEY and CDR2 as SVGAGI. Trimming removed 2 bases at V and 3 bases at J, with 15 bases between. The CDR3, as DNA: TGTGCCAGCAGTTACCCCGGCTCGGGGTTGACAGATACGCAGTATTTT. It encodes CASSYPGSGLTDTQYF.

The chain couples TRBV2 to TRBJ2-7; D gene unclear. The CDR3 is made up of 13 amino acids. Germline CDR1 and CDR2: SNHLY and FYNNEI. Trimming stripped 6 bases from V and 0 bases from J, with 9 bases between. CDR3 in amino acids: CASRVDTSYEQYF. The CDR3 bases are TGTGCCAGCAGGGTCGACACCTCCTACGAGCAGTACTTC.

This chain connects TRBV9 to TRBJ2-6, with unresolved D. The CDR3 has 15 residues. Germline V gene sequence: CDR1 SGDLS, CDR2 YYNGEE. V was shortened by 3 bases and J by 2 bases, with 9 bases between the two germline ends. CDR3 sequence reads: CASSGSPPGANVLTF. In DNA form, the CDR3 reads TGTGCCAGCAGCGGCAGTCCCCCTGGGGCCAACGTCCTGACTTTC.

V usage is TRBV19 and J usage is TRBJ1-2; D call uncertain. V was clipped by 5 bases and J by 7 bases, with 17 bases between them. The V gene's germline CDR1 is LNHDA and CDR2 SQIVND (reference sequence). This CDR3 contains 14 residues. CDR3 nucleotide sequence: TGTGCCAGTAGTTATGGCGACGAGGTGTCTGGCTACACCTTC. Protein sequence: CASSYGDEVSGYTF.

The chain links TRBV7-9 to TRBJ2-7; tentative D call: TRBD1 (6 bases). Germline loops: CDR1 SEHNR, CDR2 FQNEAQ (reference sequence). The CDR3 is made up of 13 amino acids. Trimming removed 6 bases from V and 1 base from J, with 10 bases in between. CDR3 sequence (DNA): TGTGCCAGCAGTTGGACAGTTTCCTACGAGCAGTACTTC. Amino acid sequence: CASSWTVSYEQYF.

The chain carries TRBV4-2 and TRBJ2-3, with 9 bases matching TRBD1. The CDR3 has 17 residues. The ends lost 1 base at V and 5 bases at J; junction bases unmatched: 10. Germline lookup yields CDR1 LGHNA and CDR2 YNFKEQ. CDR3 residues: CASSQGSTGGFRDTQYF. The DNA for the CDR3 is TGTGCCAGCAGCCAAGGATCGACAGGGGGGTTTCGAGATACGCAGTATTTT.

This clone has a single count. The sample contains more than one DNA sequence encoding this CDR3. The CDR3 nucleotides read TGTGCCAGCAGCTTGACAGGGGGAACCGGGGAGCTGTTTTTT. It is translated as CASSLTGGTGELFF. J is TRBJ2-2 and V is TRBV7-9, with TRBD1 matching over 9 bases. Trimming cost V 3 bases and J 5 bases; bases outside gene matches: 1. The CDR3 is made up of 14 amino acids. Germline loops: CDR1 SEHNR, CDR2 FQNEAQ (reference sequence).

The gene calls are TRBV27 and TRBJ2-3; possible D gene TRBD1, 6 bases. Germline assignment: CDR1 MNHEY and CDR2 SMNVEV (reference sequence). The CDR3 is 15 amino acids. Trimming left V 5 bases short and J 1 base short, with 13 bases between. As DNA, the CDR3 is TGTGCCAGCAGTACCCGGGACAAACGCACAGATACGCAGTATTTT. Protein: CASSTRDKRTDTQYF.

The V gene is TRBV19, the J gene TRBJ1-1; tentatively, D is TRBD1 (5 bases). This CDR3 is built from 17 residues. Trimming shortened V by 2 bases and J by 0 bases, and 16 bases separated the two germline ends. Germline loops: CDR1 LNHDA, CDR2 SQIVND (reference sequence). CDR3 protein: CASSIIYRGGMNTEAFF. CDR3 in DNA: TGTGCCAGTAGTATAATATATCGGGGGGGAATGAACACTGAAGCTTTCTTT.

The chain employs TRBV28 and TRBJ1-2, with 7 bases aligning to TRBD1. The CDR3 spans 12 residues. Trimming removed 6 bases from V and 7 bases from J; junction bases left unmatched: 5. CDR1 and CDR2 (germline): MDHEN, SYDVKM. The CDR3 DNA reads TGTGCCAGCAGCCTCAGGGGGTTTGGCTACACCTTC. It yields the protein CASSLRGFGYTF.

The gene calls are TRBV2 and TRBJ1-4, with 8 positions matching TRBD1. Germline CDR1 SNHLY, CDR2 FYNNEI. This CDR3 has 17 amino acids. V trimming: 6 bases; J trimming: 7 bases; junction bases outside the gene matches: 16. The CDR3 loop reads CASRVQGGSWKGEKLFF. The CDR3 DNA sequence: TGTGCCAGCAGGGTACAGGGGGGATCTTGGAAGGGTGAAAAACTGTTTTTT.

The rearrangement uses TRBV9 and TRBJ2-7; no firm D call. Trimming removed 3 bases at V and 6 bases at J, with 13 bases between. Germline CDR1 SGDLS, CDR2 YYNGEE. The CDR3 runs to 13 residues. CDR3 residues: CASSAGLSGEQYF. In DNA, the CDR3 is TGTGCCAGCAGCGCTGGGTTGTCGGGCGAGCAGTACTTC.

This clone has only one observation. This chain connects TRBV12-5 to TRBJ2-5, with D possibly matching TRBD1 (5 bases). V dropped 5 bases and J dropped 2 bases, with 15 bases sitting between them. The CDR3 extends over 15 amino acids. Germline V lookup: CDR1 LGHNT, CDR2 FRNRAP. The CDR3 loop reads CASGRKSKGQETQYF. Here the CDR3 DNA reads TGTGCTAGTGGTCGGAAGAGTAAGGGGCAAGAGACCCAGTACTTC.

This clone was seen once. The chain has TRBV18 and TRBJ2-2; D is ambiguous. V was clipped by 6 bases and J by 7 bases, with 12 bases between them. From germline, CDR1 is KGHSH and CDR2 LQKENI. The CDR3 covers 13 residues. CDR3 sequence reads: CASSVVHGGELFF. The CDR3 coding sequence is TGTGCCAGCTCCGTAGTGCATGGCGGGGAGCTGTTTTTT.